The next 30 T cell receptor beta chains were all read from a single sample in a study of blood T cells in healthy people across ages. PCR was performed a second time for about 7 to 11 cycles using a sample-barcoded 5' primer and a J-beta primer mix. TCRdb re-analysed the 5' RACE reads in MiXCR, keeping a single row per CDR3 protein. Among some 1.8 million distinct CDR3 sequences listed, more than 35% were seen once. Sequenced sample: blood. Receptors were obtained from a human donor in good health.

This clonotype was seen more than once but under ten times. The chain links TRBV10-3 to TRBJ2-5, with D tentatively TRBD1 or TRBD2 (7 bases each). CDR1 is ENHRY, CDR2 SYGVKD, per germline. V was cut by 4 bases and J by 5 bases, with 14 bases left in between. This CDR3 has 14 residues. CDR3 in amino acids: CAISVVRGGETQYF. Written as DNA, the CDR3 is TGTGCCATCAGTGTCGTCAGGGGGGGGGAGACCCAGTACTTC.

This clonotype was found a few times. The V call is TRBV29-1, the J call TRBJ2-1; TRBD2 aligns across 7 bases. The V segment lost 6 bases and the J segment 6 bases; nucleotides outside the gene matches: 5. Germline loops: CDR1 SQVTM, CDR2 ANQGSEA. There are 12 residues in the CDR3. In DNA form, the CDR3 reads TGCAGCGTCAGCGGGGCTATCAATGAGCAGTTCTTC. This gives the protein CSVSGAINEQFF.

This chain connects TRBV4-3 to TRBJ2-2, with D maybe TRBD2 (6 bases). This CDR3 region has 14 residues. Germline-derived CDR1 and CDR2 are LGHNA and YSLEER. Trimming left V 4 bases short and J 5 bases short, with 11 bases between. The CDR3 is CASSPSEGTGELFF. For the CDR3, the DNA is TGCGCCAGCAGCCCATCGGAGGGGACCGGGGAGCTGTTTTTT.

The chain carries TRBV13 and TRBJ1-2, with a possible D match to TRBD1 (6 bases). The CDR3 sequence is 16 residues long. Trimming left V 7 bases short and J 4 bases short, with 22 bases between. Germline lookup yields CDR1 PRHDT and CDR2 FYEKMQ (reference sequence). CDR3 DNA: TGTGCCAGCAACCCAGACTCGGCTACAGGGAGCTATGGCTACACCTTC. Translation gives CASNPDSATGSYGYTF.

The CDR3 coding sequence is TGTGCCAGCAGTCTTCCGTCCTCCTTGGGTGAAAAACTGTTTTTT. Residues: CASSLPSSLGEKLFF. This chain links TRBV11-3 with TRBJ1-4; D remains ambiguous. This CDR3 region has 15 residues. CDR1 and CDR2 (germline): SGHNT, YENEEA. The ends were cut back, 6 bases at V and 7 bases at J, with 18 bases in the middle.

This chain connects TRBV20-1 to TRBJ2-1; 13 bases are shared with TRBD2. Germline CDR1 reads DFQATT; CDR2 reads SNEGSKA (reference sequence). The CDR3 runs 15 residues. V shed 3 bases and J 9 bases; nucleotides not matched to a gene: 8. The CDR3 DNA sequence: TGCAGTGCTAGCAGGACTAGCGGGGGCCCGGCTGAGCAGTTCTTC. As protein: CSASRTSGGPAEQFF.

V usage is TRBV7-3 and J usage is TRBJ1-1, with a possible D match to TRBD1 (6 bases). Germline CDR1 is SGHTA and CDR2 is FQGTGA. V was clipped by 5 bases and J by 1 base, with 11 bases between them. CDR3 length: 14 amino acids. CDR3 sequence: CASSIQGRNTEAFF. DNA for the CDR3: TGTGCCAGCAGCATTCAGGGGCGGAACACTGAAGCTTTCTTT.

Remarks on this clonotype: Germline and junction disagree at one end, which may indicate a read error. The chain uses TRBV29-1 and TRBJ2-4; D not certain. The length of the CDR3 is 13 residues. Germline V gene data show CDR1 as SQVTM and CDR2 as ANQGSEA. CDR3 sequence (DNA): TGCATCGTTGAAGAGAGAGCCAAAAACATTCAGTACTTC. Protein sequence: CIVEERAKNIQYF.

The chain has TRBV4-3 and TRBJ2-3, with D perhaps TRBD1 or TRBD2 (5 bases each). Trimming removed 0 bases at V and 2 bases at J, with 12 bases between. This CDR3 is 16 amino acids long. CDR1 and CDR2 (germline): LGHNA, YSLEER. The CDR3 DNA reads TGCGCCAGCAGCCAAGACGCCGGGGCATCCACAGATACGCAGTATTTT. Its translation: CASSQDAGASTDTQYF.

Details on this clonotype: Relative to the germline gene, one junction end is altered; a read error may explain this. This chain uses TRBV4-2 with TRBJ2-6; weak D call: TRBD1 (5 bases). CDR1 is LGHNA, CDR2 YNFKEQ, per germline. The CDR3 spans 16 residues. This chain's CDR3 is CASSQEPRSGANVRTF. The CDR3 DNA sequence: TGTGCCAGCAGCCAAGAACCGCGCTCTGGGGCCAACGTCCGGACTTTC.

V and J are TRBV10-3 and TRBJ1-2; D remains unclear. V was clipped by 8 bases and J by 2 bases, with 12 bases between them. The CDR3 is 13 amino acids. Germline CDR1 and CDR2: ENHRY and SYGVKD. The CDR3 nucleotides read TGTGCCATCCGCAGAGAACTAAACTATGGCTACACCTTC. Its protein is CAIRRELNYGYTF.

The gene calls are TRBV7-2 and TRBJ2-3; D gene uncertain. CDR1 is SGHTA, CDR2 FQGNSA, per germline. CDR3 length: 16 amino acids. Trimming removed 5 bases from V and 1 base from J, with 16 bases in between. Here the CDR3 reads CASSPQVGRGTDTQYF. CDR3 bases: TGTGCCAGCAGCCCTCAGGTAGGCAGAGGCACAGATACGCAGTATTTT.

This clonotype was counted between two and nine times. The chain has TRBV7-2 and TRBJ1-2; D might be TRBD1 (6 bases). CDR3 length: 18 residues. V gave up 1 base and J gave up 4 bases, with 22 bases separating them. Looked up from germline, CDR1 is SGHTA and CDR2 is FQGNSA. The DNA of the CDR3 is TGTGCCAGCAGCTTAGTAGGGGCAGGGGACCTAGGAGGCTATGGCTACACCTTC. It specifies CASSLVGAGDLGGYGYTF.

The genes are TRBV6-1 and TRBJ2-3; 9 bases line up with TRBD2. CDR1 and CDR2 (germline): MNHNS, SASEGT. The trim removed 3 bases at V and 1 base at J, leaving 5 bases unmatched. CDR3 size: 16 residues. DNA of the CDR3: TGTGCCAGCAGTGACGCCAAGCGGGGGGGCACAGATACGCAGTATTTT. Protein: CASSDAKRGGTDTQYF.

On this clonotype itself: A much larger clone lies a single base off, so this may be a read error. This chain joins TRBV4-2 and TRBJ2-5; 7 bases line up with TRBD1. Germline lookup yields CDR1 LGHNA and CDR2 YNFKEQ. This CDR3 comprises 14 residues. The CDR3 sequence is CARSQDFRGETQYF. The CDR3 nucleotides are TGTGCCCGCAGCCAAGATTTCAGGGGGGAGACCCAGTACTTC.

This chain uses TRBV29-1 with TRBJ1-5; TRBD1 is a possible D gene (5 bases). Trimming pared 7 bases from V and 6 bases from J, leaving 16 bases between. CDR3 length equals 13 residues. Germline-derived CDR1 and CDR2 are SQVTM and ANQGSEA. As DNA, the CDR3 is TGCAGCGGTGCAGGGAGTGATATTCAGCCCCAGCATTTT. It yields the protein CSGAGSDIQPQHF.

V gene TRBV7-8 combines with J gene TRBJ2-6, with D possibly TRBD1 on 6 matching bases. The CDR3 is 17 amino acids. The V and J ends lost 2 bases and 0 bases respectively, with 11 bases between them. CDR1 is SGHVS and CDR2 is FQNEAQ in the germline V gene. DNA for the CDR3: TGTGCCAGCAGCTTATACAGGGCCCTCTCTGGGGCCAACGTCCTGACTTTC. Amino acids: CASSLYRALSGANVLTF.

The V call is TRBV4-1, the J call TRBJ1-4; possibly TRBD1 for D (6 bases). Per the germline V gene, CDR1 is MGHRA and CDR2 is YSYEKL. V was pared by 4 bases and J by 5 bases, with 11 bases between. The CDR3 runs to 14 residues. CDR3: CASSRYGQNEKLFF. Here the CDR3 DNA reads TGCGCCAGCAGCCGCTACGGACAGAATGAAAAACTGTTTTTT.

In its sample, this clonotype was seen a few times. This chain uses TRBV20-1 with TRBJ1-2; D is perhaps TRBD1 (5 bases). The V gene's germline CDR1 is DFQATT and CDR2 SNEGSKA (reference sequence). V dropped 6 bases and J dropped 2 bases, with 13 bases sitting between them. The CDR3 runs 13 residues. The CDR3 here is CSAQRGRNYGYTF. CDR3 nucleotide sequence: TGCAGTGCCCAGCGGGGGAGGAACTATGGCTACACCTTC.

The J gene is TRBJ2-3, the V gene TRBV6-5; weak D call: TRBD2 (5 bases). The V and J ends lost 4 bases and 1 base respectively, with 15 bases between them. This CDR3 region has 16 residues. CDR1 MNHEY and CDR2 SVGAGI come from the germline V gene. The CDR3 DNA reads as TGTGCCAGCAGTTTCAACCGGGCGGGTGGCACAGATACGCAGTATTTT. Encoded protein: CASSFNRAGGTDTQYF.

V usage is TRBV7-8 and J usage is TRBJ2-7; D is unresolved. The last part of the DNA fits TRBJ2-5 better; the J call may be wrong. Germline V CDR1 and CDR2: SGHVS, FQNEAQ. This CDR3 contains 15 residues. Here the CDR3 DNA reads TGTGCCAGCAGCGCCATGGGCGGAACGTGGGAGACCCAGTACTTC. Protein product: CASSAMGGTWETQYF.

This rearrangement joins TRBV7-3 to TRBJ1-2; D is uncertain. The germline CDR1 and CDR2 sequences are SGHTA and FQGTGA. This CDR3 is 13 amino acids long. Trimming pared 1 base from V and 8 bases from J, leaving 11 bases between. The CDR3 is CASSLNIGLGYTF. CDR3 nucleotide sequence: TGTGCCAGCAGCTTAAATATCGGCCTGGGCTACACCTTC.

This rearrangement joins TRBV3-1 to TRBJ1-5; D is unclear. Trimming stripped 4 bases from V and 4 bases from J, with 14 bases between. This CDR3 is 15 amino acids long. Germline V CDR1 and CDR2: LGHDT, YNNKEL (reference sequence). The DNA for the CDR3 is TGTGCCAGCAGCCCCGACGGTTTTGGGAATCAGCCCCAGCATTTT. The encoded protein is CASSPDGFGNQPQHF.

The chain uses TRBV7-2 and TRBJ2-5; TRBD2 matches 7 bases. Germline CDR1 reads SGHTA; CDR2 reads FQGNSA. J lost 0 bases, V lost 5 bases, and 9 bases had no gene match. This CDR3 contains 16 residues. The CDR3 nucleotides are TGTGCCAGCAGCCCAAGGGCTAGCGGAGACCAAGAGACCCAGTACTTC. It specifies CASSPRASGDQETQYF.

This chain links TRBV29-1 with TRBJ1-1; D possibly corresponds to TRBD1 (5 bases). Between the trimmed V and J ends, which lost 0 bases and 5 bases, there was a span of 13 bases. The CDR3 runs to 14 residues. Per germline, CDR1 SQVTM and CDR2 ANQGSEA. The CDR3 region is CSVEDLLGGTEAFF. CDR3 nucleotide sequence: TGCAGCGTTGAAGATCTTCTGGGGGGGACTGAAGCTTTCTTT.

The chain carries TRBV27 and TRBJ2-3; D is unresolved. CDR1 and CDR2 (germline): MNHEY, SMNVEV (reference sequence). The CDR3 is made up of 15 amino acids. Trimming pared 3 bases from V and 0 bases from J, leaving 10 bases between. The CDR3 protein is CASSFLPPSTDTQYF. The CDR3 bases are TGTGCCAGCAGTTTCTTGCCACCTAGCACAGATACGCAGTATTTT.

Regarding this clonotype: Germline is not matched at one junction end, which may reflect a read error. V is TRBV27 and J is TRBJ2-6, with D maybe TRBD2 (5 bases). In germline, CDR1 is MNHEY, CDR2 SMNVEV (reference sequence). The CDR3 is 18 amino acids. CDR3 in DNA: TGTGCCAGCAGTTTAAGAGGGTTCCCATCCTCTGGGCCCAACGTCCTGACTTTC. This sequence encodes CASSLRGFPSSGPNVLTF.

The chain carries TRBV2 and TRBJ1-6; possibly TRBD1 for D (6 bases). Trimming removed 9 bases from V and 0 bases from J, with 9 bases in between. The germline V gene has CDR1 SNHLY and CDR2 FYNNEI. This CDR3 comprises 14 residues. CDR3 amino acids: CARGANSYNSPLHF. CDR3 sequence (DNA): TGTGCCAGGGGGGCCAACTCCTATAATTCACCCCTCCACTTT.

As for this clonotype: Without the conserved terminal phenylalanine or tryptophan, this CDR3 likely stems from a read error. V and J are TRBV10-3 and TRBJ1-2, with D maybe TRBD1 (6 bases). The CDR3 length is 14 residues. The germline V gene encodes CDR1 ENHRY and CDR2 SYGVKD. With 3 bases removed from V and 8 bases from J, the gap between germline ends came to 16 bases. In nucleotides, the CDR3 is TGTGCCATCAGTGAACGACAGGCGCAGTACGGCTACACCTAC. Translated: CAISERQAQYGYTY.

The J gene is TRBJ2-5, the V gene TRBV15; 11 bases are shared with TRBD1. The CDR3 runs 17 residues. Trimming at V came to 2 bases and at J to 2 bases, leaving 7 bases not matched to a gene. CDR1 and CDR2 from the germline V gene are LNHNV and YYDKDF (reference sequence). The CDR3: CATSRPGTGGGQETQYF. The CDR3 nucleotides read TGTGCCACCAGCAGACCTGGGACAGGGGGGGGACAAGAGACCCAGTACTTC.